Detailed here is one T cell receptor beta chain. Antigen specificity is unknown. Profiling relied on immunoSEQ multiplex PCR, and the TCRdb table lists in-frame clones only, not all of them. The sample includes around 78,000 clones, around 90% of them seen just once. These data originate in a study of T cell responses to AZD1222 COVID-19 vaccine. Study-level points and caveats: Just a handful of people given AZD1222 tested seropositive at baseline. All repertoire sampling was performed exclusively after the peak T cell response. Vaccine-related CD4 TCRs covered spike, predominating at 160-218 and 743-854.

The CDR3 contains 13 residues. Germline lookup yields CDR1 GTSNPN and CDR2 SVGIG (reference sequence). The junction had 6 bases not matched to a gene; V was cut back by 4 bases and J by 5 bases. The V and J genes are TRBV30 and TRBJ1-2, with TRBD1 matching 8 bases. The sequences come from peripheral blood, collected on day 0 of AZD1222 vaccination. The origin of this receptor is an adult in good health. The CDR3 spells CAWNQGASYGYTF. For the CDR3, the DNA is TGTGCCTGGAACCAGGGGGCTTCTTATGGCTACACCTTC.